The 27 T cell receptor beta chains below all came from one sample that was sequenced in a study of T-cell reconstitution after alpha-beta-depleted transplantation in children. The library targeted TCRbeta and was prepared with unique molecular identifiers. A single record per CDR3 protein comes from TCRdb applying MiXCR to the PCR reads. The sample yields a few hundred thousand distinct CDR3 sequences, around 16% seen once. The input for sequencing was PBMCs from the stem cell graft donor, taken from the stem cell graft. The receptors stem from a human donor who donated a stem cell graft to a child with acute lymphoblastic leukemia.

This clonotype was seen a handful of times. The V gene is TRBV20-1, the J gene TRBJ2-7; 7 bases line up with TRBD2. The J segment lost 3 bases and the V segment lost 6 bases, leaving 8 bases of the junction unmatched. The CDR3 runs 13 residues. Germline-derived CDR1 and CDR2 are DFQATT and SNEGSKA (reference sequence). CDR3 sequence (DNA): TGCAGTGCCCGGACTAGTTACGTCTACGAGCAGTACTTC. It yields the protein CSARTSYVYEQYF.

The chain combines TRBV15 with TRBJ2-1; 7 bases map to TRBD2. The junction had 6 bases not matched to a gene; V was cut back by 1 base and J by 0 bases. CDR1 is LNHNV and CDR2 is YYDKDF in the germline V gene (reference sequence). The CDR3 contains 17 residues. The CDR3: CATSRGAGGSSYNEQFF. The CDR3 DNA is TGTGCCACCAGCAGAGGGGCGGGCGGGAGCTCCTACAATGAGCAGTTCTTC.

The chain's CDR3 is CASSSLGLADNEQFF. The CDR3 region has the DNA TGTGCCAGCAGCTCTTTGGGACTAGCGGACAATGAGCAGTTCTTC. V usage is TRBV7-3 and J usage is TRBJ2-1, with 11 bases fitting TRBD2. The CDR3 spans 15 residues. With V trimmed by 4 bases and J by 5 bases, 4 bases remained unmatched. Germline V gene data show CDR1 as SGHTA and CDR2 as FQGTGA.

The rearrangement uses TRBV12-3 or TRBV12-4 and TRBJ2-3; 13 bases are a match to TRBD2. Losses at the gene ends were 5 bases for V and 2 bases for J; bases not matched to a gene: 4. This CDR3 has 16 amino acids. CDR3 nucleotide sequence: TGTGCCAGCAGTACGGGACTAGCGGGGATCACAGATACGCAGTATTTT. Its translation: CASSTGLAGITDTQYF.

The chain links TRBV4-1 to TRBJ2-5; no definite D call. Trimming pared 0 bases from V and 4 bases from J, leaving 12 bases between. This CDR3 has 15 amino acids. Germline V gene data show CDR1 as MGHRA and CDR2 as YSYEKL. The CDR3 DNA reads TGCGCCAGCAGCCAAGAAAGGCGGCCCCCAGAGACCCAGTACTTC. Translation: CASSQERRPPETQYF.

The chain is built from TRBV18 and TRBJ2-7, with D maybe TRBD1 (5 bases). V lost 3 bases to trimming and J lost 4 bases, with 22 bases between them. Germline V lookup: CDR1 KGHSH, CDR2 LQKENI. This CDR3 is built from 17 residues. DNA of the CDR3: TGTGCCAGCTCACCTCTACCACCTAAGACAGCAGCGTACGAGCAGTACTTC. The encoded protein is CASSPLPPKTAAYEQYF.

This clonotype has just a few counts. This chain links TRBV7-9 with TRBJ2-7; D gene uncertain. The germline V and J ends were trimmed by 5 bases and 5 bases, with 10 bases remaining between them. The CDR3 covers 12 residues. Germline CDR1 and CDR2: SEHNR and FQNEAQ (reference sequence). CDR3 residues: CASSGPGHEQYF. The CDR3 DNA sequence: TGTGCCAGCAGCGGCCCTGGGCACGAGCAGTACTTC.

This clonotype has a handful of counts. The chain joins TRBV5-1 to TRBJ2-3; TRBD1 is a possible D gene (6 bases). Trimming took off 2 bases at V and 4 bases at J, with 11 bases between the two ends. This CDR3 has 14 residues. Germline lookup yields CDR1 SGHRS and CDR2 YFSETQ. CDR3 coding DNA: TGCGCCAGCAGCTTCAGGGGTCCGGCAGATACGCAGTATTTT. It specifies CASSFRGPADTQYF.

The chain employs TRBV9 and TRBJ2-1; D may be TRBD1 (7 bases). CDR1 and CDR2 from the germline V gene are SGDLS and YYNGEE. V shed 0 bases and J shed 9 bases, with 13 bases lying between them. This CDR3 spans 14 amino acids. In nucleotides, the CDR3 is TGTGCCAGCAGCGTAGGTGGAGGGGGCTCTGAGCAGTTCTTC. It encodes CASSVGGGGSEQFF.

This clonotype was counted a few times. This chain links TRBV7-8 with TRBJ1-1; D call uncertain. With 2 bases removed from V and 1 base from J, the gap between germline ends came to 8 bases. Germline loops: CDR1 SGHVS, CDR2 FQNEAQ. CDR3 length equals 14 residues. The chain's CDR3 is CASSLILGNTEAFF. The CDR3, as DNA: TGTGCCAGCAGCTTAATTCTGGGGAACACTGAAGCTTTCTTT.

This clonotype was counted only a few times. This chain connects TRBV11-2 to TRBJ1-6, with D unclear. Germline lookup yields CDR1 SGHAT and CDR2 FQNNGV. V lost 1 base and J 19 bases, leaving 20 bases between the germline ends. This CDR3 spans 14 amino acids. Here the CDR3 reads CASSLGSTAKRKHF. The CDR3 DNA reads TGTGCCAGCAGCTTAGGTTCGACGGCTAAGAGAAAACACTTT. The full variable domain, in which reference TRBV11-2 and TRBJ1-6 provide the parts outside the CDR3, is EAGVAQSPRYKIIEKRQSVAFWCNPISGHATLYWYQQILGQGPKLLIQFQNNGVVDDSQLPKDRFSAERLKGVDSTLKIQPAKLEDSAVYLCASSLGSTAKRKHFGNGTRLTVT.

The rearrangement links TRBV20-1 to TRBJ2-7; D gene uncertain. The V and J ends lost 0 bases and 6 bases respectively, with 6 bases between them. Germline V CDR1 and CDR2: DFQATT, SNEGSKA (reference sequence). CDR3 length equals 11 residues. CDR3 loop: CSARDLAEQYF. The CDR3 bases are TGCAGTGCTAGAGACCTTGCCGAGCAGTACTTC.

This clonotype showed up just a few times. The chain carries TRBV6-1 and TRBJ2-1, with 12 nucleotides matching TRBD2. This CDR3 has 15 amino acids. Germline loops: CDR1 MNHNS, CDR2 SASEGT. J was trimmed by 5 bases and V by 6 bases; bases with no gene match: 5. CDR3 bases: TGTGCCAGCAGGCGACTAGCGGGAGTCCACAATGAGCAGTTCTTC. Its translation: CASRRLAGVHNEQFF.

The table lists this clonotype with many counts. The chain has TRBV2 and TRBJ2-5, with 7 bases fitting TRBD1. The CDR3 consists of 13 residues. J was trimmed by 3 bases and V by 5 bases; bases with no gene match: 3. Germline CDR1 is SNHLY and CDR2 is FYNNEI. The CDR3 spells CASSLDRKETQYF. Here the CDR3 DNA reads TGTGCCAGCAGTTTGGACAGGAAAGAGACCCAGTACTTC. The full variable domain, rest sourced from reference TRBV2 and TRBJ2-5, is EPEVTQTPSHQVTQMGQEVILRCVPISNHLYFYWYRQILGQKVEFLVSFYNNEISEKSEIFDDQFSVERPDGSNFTLKIRSTKLEDSAMYFCASSLDRKETQYFGPGTRLLVL.

In this sample, this clonotype turned up a few times. The V and J genes are TRBV7-9 and TRBJ2-4, with TRBD1 identical over 10 bases. The CDR3 runs to 15 residues. Per germline, CDR1 SEHNR and CDR2 FQNEAQ (reference sequence). V lost 1 base, J lost 8 bases, and 5 bases stayed unmatched. The CDR3 loop is CASSLGLGQGDIQYF. DNA of the CDR3: TGTGCCAGCAGCTTAGGACTAGGACAGGGGGACATTCAGTACTTC.

This clonotype was picked up a small number of times. The J gene is TRBJ1-1, the V gene TRBV5-8; possibly TRBD1 for D (5 bases). V was cut by 1 base and J by 1 base, with 8 bases left in between. Germline V gene lookup returns CDR1 SGHTS and CDR2 YDEGEE. The CDR3 is made up of 14 amino acids. This chain's CDR3 is CASSLWQGNTEAFF. The CDR3 DNA reads TGTGCCAGCAGCTTGTGGCAGGGGAACACTGAAGCTTTCTTT.

The sample holds a few counts of this clonotype. V is TRBV7-3 and J is TRBJ2-5; a possible D gene is TRBD2 (5 bases). In germline, CDR1 is SGHTA, CDR2 FQGTGA. The V end lost 2 bases, the J end lost 3 bases, and 10 bases lay between the germline ends. This CDR3 comprises 14 residues. CDR3 amino acids: CASSLSGEKETQYF. DNA of the CDR3: TGTGCCAGCAGCTTATCTGGGGAGAAAGAGACCCAGTACTTC.

This clonotype came up a few times. The chain joins TRBV14 to TRBJ1-1; maybe TRBD1 (5 bases). Germline V gives CDR1 SGHDN, CDR2 FVKESK. Trimming took off 4 bases at V and 4 bases at J, with 16 bases between the two ends. There are 15 residues in the CDR3. The CDR3 spells CASSPHDGHFTEAFF. CDR3 sequence (DNA): TGTGCCAGCAGCCCCCACGATGGACACTTCACTGAAGCTTTCTTT.

In its sample, this clonotype was seen a few times. The V gene is TRBV4-1, the J gene TRBJ2-2; D ambiguous. Trimming took off 1 base at V and 4 bases at J, with 7 bases between the two ends. The CDR3 runs 14 residues. Per the germline V gene, CDR1 is MGHRA and CDR2 is YSYEKL. Here the CDR3 reads CASSQVGVTGELFF. The CDR3 bases are TGCGCCAGCAGCCAAGTGGGCGTCACCGGGGAGCTGTTTTTT.

This clonotype appeared a few times. J is TRBJ2-5 and V is TRBV5-1; no clear D. V was clipped by 3 bases and J by 0 bases, with 12 bases between them. CDR3 length: 15 amino acids. Germline CDR1 reads SGHRS; CDR2 reads YFSETQ. The CDR3 sequence: CASSSTLSYQETQYF. In DNA, the CDR3 is TGCGCCAGCAGCTCGACCCTTAGTTACCAAGAGACCCAGTACTTC. The full variable domain, in which reference TRBV5-1 and TRBJ2-5 provide the parts outside the CDR3, is KAGVTQTPRYLIKTRGQQVTLSCSPISGHRSVSWYQQTPGQGLQFLFEYFSETQRNKGNFPGRFSGRQFSNSRSEMNVSTLELGDSALYLCASSSTLSYQETQYFGPGTRLLVL.

J is TRBJ2-6 and V is TRBV18, with 8 bases fitting TRBD2. CDR1 is KGHSH, CDR2 LQKENI, per germline. The CDR3 length is 18 residues. V was pared by 5 bases and J by 0 bases, with 9 bases of the junction left unmatched. The CDR3 loop is CASSDGLAGSSGANVLTF. The CDR3, as DNA: TGTGCCAGCTCAGACGGCCTAGCGGGCAGCTCTGGGGCCAACGTCCTGACTTTC.

This clonotype turned up a few times. The V gene is TRBV15, the J gene TRBJ2-7; D is perhaps TRBD2 (5 bases). The CDR3 sequence is 15 residues long. Trimming pared 0 bases from V and 0 bases from J, leaving 9 bases between. CDR1 and CDR2 from the germline V gene are LNHNV and YYDKDF (reference sequence). The CDR3 sequence is CATSRDLGSSYEQYF. CDR3 nucleotides: TGTGCCACCAGCAGAGATCTGGGGAGCTCCTACGAGCAGTACTTC.

This clonotype was observed a handful of times. The J gene is TRBJ2-7, the V gene TRBV9; 11 bases align to TRBD2. This CDR3 is built from 13 residues. CDR1 SGDLS and CDR2 YYNGEE come from the germline V gene. Germline trimming cut 4 bases from V and 5 bases from J; bases unmatched to any gene: 2. In nucleotides, the CDR3 is TGTGCCAGCAGCCCGGGACTAGCGGACGAGCAGTACTTC. This encodes CASSPGLADEQYF.

Points on this clonotype: A read error may produce the germline difference seen at one junction end. The chain combines TRBV4-2 with TRBJ2-7; 15 positions agree with TRBD2. The germline V gene encodes CDR1 LGHNA and CDR2 YNFKEQ. The CDR3 is made up of 13 amino acids. The CDR3 protein is CASSQPGLAGGLF. CDR3 nucleotides: TGTGCCAGCAGCCAACCGGGACTAGCGGGAGGATTGTTC.

In this sample, this clonotype turned up a few times. The chain combines TRBV6-5 with TRBJ1-5; 7 nucleotides line up with TRBD1. J gave up 0 bases and V 4 bases, and 6 bases lay outside the gene matches. CDR3 length: 16 amino acids. The germline gives CDR1 MNHEY, CDR2 SVGAGI. The chain's CDR3 is CASSSSQGGSNQPQHF. The DNA for the CDR3 is TGTGCCAGCAGTTCATCGCAGGGGGGTAGCAATCAGCCCCAGCATTTT.

In its sample, this clonotype was seen a few times. The rearrangement links TRBV14 to TRBJ2-1, with D perhaps matching TRBD2 (8 bases). CDR1 and CDR2 from the germline V gene are SGHDN and FVKESK. CDR3 size: 17 residues. V lost 4 bases and J 1 base, leaving 17 bases between the germline ends. CDR3 bases: TGTGCCAGCAGCCGAGGGGGCGGGAGGCGTTCCTACAATGAGCAGTTCTTC. Translated: CASSRGGGRRSYNEQFF.

This clonotype was seen a few times. The chain combines TRBV5-1 with TRBJ2-7; perhaps TRBD2 as D (5 bases). The CDR3 spans 14 residues. The germline V gene encodes CDR1 SGHRS and CDR2 YFSETQ. The V gene lost 9 bases and the J gene lost 0 bases, with 16 bases spanning the gap. The CDR3 nucleotides are TGCGCCACCAAGGACTCCCCGAGCTCCTACGAGCAGTACTTC. This translates into CATKDSPSSYEQYF.